The source of this T cell receptor (beta chain) is a study of blood T cell repertoires in COVID-19. Study-level information: The United States, Italy and Spain provided the acute and convalescent COVID-19 samples. T cells, B-cell-depleted T cells, or PBMCs provided the cDNA or gDNA that served as material.

Under the authors' procedure: How many nucleated cells were present was estimated from reference gene primer amplification. Libraries were prepared by immunoSEQ multiplex PCR; TCRdb keeps only in-frame clonotypes and omits some of them. That table is the source of V, J and clone size, and D and trimming were worked out from the DNA. The table shows over 95,000 clones, with around 85% occurring only once. There are 17 residues in the CDR3. CDR1 KGHSY and CDR2 FQNENV come from the germline V gene. V trimming: 3 bases; J trimming: 8 bases; junction bases outside the gene matches: 13. The sequenced sample consisted of peripheral blood. The V call is TRBV16, the J call TRBJ1-2, with 12 bases matching TRBD1. The clonotype originates from a human donor in a cohort sampled during active COVID-19. CDR3 protein: CASSHPGTGGLYRGYTF. CDR3 coding DNA: TGTGCCAGCAGCCACCCCGGGACAGGGGGCCTTTATCGGGGCTACACCTTC.